One and the same sample provided the 22 T cell receptor beta chains below, sequenced in a study of vaccination effects on CD4 cells after COVID-19. The culture ran for around 10 days before CD4+ T cells were isolated. The cohort was immunized with two doses of either the BNT162b2 or mRNA-1273 vaccine. These receptors' antigens are unknown. Profiled with immunoSEQ multiplex PCR; TCRdb holds only in-frame clones, not every one. Of 60,000 to 80,000 clones in the sample, 74% were seen once. The specimen was CD4+ T cells from PBMCs cultured without peptide, collected after COVID-19 vaccination. Source of these receptors: a human donor who received a COVID-19 vaccine.

The chain is built from TRBV18 and TRBJ1-5; D is possibly TRBD1 (5 bases). In germline, CDR1 is KGHSH, CDR2 LQKENI. This CDR3 comprises 15 residues. Between the trimmed V and J ends, which lost 3 bases and 3 bases, there was a span of 12 bases. Here the CDR3 reads CASSPTDRDNQPQHF. CDR3 sequence (DNA): TGTGCCAGCTCACCGACCGACAGAGACAATCAGCCCCAGCATTTT.

The V call is TRBV10-1, the J call TRBJ1-1; D not certain. V was trimmed by 4 bases and J by 5 bases, leaving 11 bases between them. Germline assignment: CDR1 WNHNN and CDR2 SYGVQD (reference sequence). This CDR3 has 13 amino acids. For the CDR3, the DNA is TGCGCCAGCAGTGGGCAAGGGTATACTGAAGCTTTCTTT. Protein sequence: CASSGQGYTEAFF.

The CDR3 DNA follows: TGTGCCTGGAGTCCCGGGGGGGCCGGGTGGGCCAAAAACATTCAGTACTTC. Its translation is CAWSPGGAGWAKNIQYF. The V call is TRBV30, the J call TRBJ2-4; 8 nucleotides align to TRBD2. The CDR3 runs to 17 residues. The V segment lost 2 bases and the J segment 1 base; nucleotides outside the gene matches: 10. In germline, CDR1 is GTSNPN, CDR2 SVGIG (reference sequence). The whole variable domain, filled in from reference TRBV30 and TRBJ2-4, reads SQTIHQWPATLVQPVGSPLSLECTVEGTSNPNLYWYRQAAGRGLQLLFYSVGIGQISSEVPQNLSASRPQDRQFILSSKKLLLSDSGFYLCAWSPGGAGWAKNIQYFGAGTRLSVL.

This chain connects TRBV12-3 or TRBV12-4 to TRBJ2-2, with D perhaps matching TRBD1 (6 bases). This CDR3 spans 13 amino acids. V was cut by 6 bases and J by 6 bases, with 11 bases left in between. CDR3 loop: CASRPNRAGELFF. The CDR3 DNA is TGTGCCAGCAGACCTAACAGGGCCGGGGAGCTGTTTTTT.

The J gene is TRBJ1-2, the V gene TRBV6-6; D unresolved. Per germline, CDR1 MNHNY and CDR2 SVGAGI (reference sequence). Trimming took 8 bases from V and 5 from J, leaving 12 bases between them. The CDR3 is 12 amino acids. DNA of the CDR3: TGTGCCAGCCGAGAAGGAAGATATGGCTACACCTTC. Amino acid sequence: CASREGRYGYTF.

The chain joins TRBV28 to TRBJ1-4; D unresolved. Germline V lookup: CDR1 MDHEN, CDR2 SYDVKM. The CDR3 runs to 15 residues. V gave up 3 bases and J gave up 2 bases, with 10 bases separating them. The CDR3 reads CASSLAGGTNEKLFF. The CDR3 DNA reads as TGTGCCAGCAGTTTGGCGGGCGGGACTAATGAAAAACTGTTTTTT.

This clone was detected only once. This chain joins TRBV30 and TRBJ2-3; D unresolved. This CDR3 is 12 amino acids long. Trimming cost V 0 bases and J 7 bases, with 8 bases left between them. Germline V gene data show CDR1 as GTSNPN and CDR2 as SVGIG (reference sequence). CDR3 amino acids: CAWSVKENTQYF. DNA for the CDR3: TGTGCCTGGAGTGTGAAGGAGAATACGCAGTATTTT. Variable domain in full (rest from reference TRBV30 and TRBJ2-3): SQTIHQWPATLVQPVGSPLSLECTVEGTSNPNLYWYRQAAGRGLQLLFYSVGIGQISSEVPQNLSASRPQDRQFILSSKKLLLSDSGFYLCAWSVKENTQYFGPGTRLTVL.

The rearrangement uses TRBV25-1 and TRBJ2-5; possibly TRBD2 for D (6 bases). V lost 5 bases and J lost 10, with 20 bases in between. Germline assignment: CDR1 MGHDK and CDR2 SYGVNS. This CDR3 has 14 amino acids. In DNA form, the CDR3 reads TGTGCCAGCAGTCGCCGGGACTCCCGGGGGAACCAGTACTTC. Translating gives CASSRRDSRGNQYF.

The V call is TRBV19, the J call TRBJ2-3; maybe TRBD2 (6 bases). Trimming took off 5 bases at V and 5 bases at J, with 17 bases between the two ends. Germline loops: CDR1 LNHDA, CDR2 SQIVND (reference sequence). CDR3 length: 15 residues. CDR3 DNA: TGTGCCAGTAGTGTACGGGGGTTGGAGGTAGATACGCAGTATTTT. Translated: CASSVRGLEVDTQYF.

The count of this clone is one. The chain recombines TRBV6-6 with TRBJ2-5; D not resolved. CDR3 length: 13 amino acids. Germline V gives CDR1 MNHNY, CDR2 SVGAGI (reference sequence). Trimming took off 6 bases at V and 5 bases at J, with 13 bases between the two ends. CDR3 in amino acids: CASSRDLQETQYF. CDR3 coding DNA: TGTGCCAGCAGCCGCGACCTCCAGGAGACCCAGTACTTC.

This chain joins TRBV5-8 and TRBJ2-7, with D uncertain. Germline V lookup: CDR1 SGHTS, CDR2 YDEGEE. The CDR3 extends over 14 amino acids. The V and J ends lost 4 bases and 0 bases respectively, with 11 bases between them. CDR3 in DNA: TGTGCCAGCAGCGTCAGAGGTCTCTCCTACGAGCAGTACGTC. This gives the protein CASSVRGLSYEQYV.

The CDR3 DNA reads as TGTGCCAGCAGCTTAGTAACTAGCAACAATGAGCAGTTCTTC. This sequence encodes CASSLVTSNNEQFF. The chain joins TRBV7-9 to TRBJ2-1; D might be TRBD2 (6 bases). Germline lookup yields CDR1 SEHNR and CDR2 FQNEAQ (reference sequence). Trimming cost V 1 base and J 5 bases, with 9 bases left between them. The CDR3 is made up of 14 amino acids. Filled out from reference TRBV7-9 and TRBJ2-1, the complete variable domain reads DTGVSQNPRHKITKRGQNVTFRCDPISEHNRLYWYRQTLGQGPEFLTYFQNEAQLEKSRLLSDRFSAERPKGSFSTLEIQRTEQGDSAMYLCASSLVTSNNEQFFGPGTRLTVL.

V usage is TRBV19 and J usage is TRBJ2-5, with TRBD1 identical over 10 bases. There are 14 residues in the CDR3. Trimming at V came to 8 bases and at J to 5 bases, leaving 8 bases not matched to a gene. Germline values: CDR1 LNHDA, CDR2 SQIVND (reference sequence). The CDR3: CASLTTGGAETQYF. CDR3 nucleotide sequence: TGTGCCAGTTTAACGACAGGGGGCGCGGAGACCCAGTACTTC. The full variable domain, with the rest looked up from reference TRBV19 and TRBJ2-5, is DGGITQSPKYLFRKEGQNVTLSCEQNLNHDAMYWYRQDPGQGLRLIYYSQIVNDFQKGDIAEGYSVSREKKESFPLTVTSAQKNPTAFYLCASLTTGGAETQYFGPGTRLLVL.

This chain uses TRBV9 with TRBJ1-1; D remains unclear. Trimming left V 6 bases short and J 0 bases short, with 12 bases between. Germline V gives CDR1 SGDLS, CDR2 YYNGEE. The CDR3 runs 14 residues. The CDR3: CASTQRPVNTEAFF. The CDR3 bases are TGTGCCAGCACCCAAAGACCTGTGAACACTGAAGCTTTCTTT.

The chain is built from TRBV9 and TRBJ2-2; D possibly corresponds to TRBD2 (6 bases). The CDR3 covers 16 residues. Trimming pared 4 bases from V and 0 bases from J, leaving 13 bases between. CDR1 and CDR2 (germline): SGDLS, YYNGEE. The CDR3 spells CASSLRSGANTGELFF. CDR3 coding DNA: TGTGCCAGCAGCCTACGATCGGGGGCGAACACCGGGGAGCTGTTTTTT.

This chain joins TRBV5-1 and TRBJ2-1, with a weak D call TRBD2 (6 bases). The CDR3 length is 14 residues. The V gene's germline CDR1 is SGHRS and CDR2 YFSETQ. The V gene lost 4 bases and the J gene lost 10 bases, with 18 bases spanning the gap. The CDR3 sequence: CASSLSGLHMEQFF. As DNA, the CDR3 is TGCGCCAGCAGCCTGTCGGGACTCCACATGGAGCAGTTCTTC.

This sequence joins TRBV7-2 and TRBJ1-2; 7 bases line up with TRBD1. Germline assignment: CDR1 SGHTA and CDR2 FQGNSA. The CDR3 spans 17 residues. Germline trimming cut 3 bases from V and 4 bases from J; bases unmatched to any gene: 14. CDR3 residues: CASSFGTGAARSYGYTF. Here the CDR3 DNA reads TGTGCCAGCAGCTTTGGAACAGGGGCCGCTCGGTCCTATGGCTACACCTTC. The entire variable domain, with the rest obtained from reference TRBV7-2 and TRBJ1-2, is as follows: GAGVSQSPSNKVTEKGKDVELRCDPISGHTALYWYRQSLGQGLEFLIYFQGNSAPDKSGLPSDRFSAERTGGSVSTLTIQRTQQEDSAVYLCASSFGTGAARSYGYTFGSGTRLTVV.

The rearrangement joins TRBV3-1 (or the pseudogene TRBV3-2) to TRBJ1-3; D gene unclear. The CDR3 is made up of 16 amino acids. V was cut by 3 bases and J by 4 bases, with 16 bases left in between. CDR1 and CDR2 from the germline V gene are LGHDT and YNNKEL (reference sequence). Here the CDR3 reads CASSQGATMGGNTIYF. The CDR3 DNA reads as TGTGCCAGCAGCCAGGGCGCTACGATGGGAGGAAACACCATATATTTT.

The chain uses TRBV24-1 and TRBJ2-2, with 9 bases that match TRBD1. J was trimmed by 3 bases and V by 4 bases; bases with no gene match: 5. The CDR3 covers 16 residues. Germline V gene lookup returns CDR1 KGHDR and CDR2 SFDVKD. The CDR3 region has the DNA TGTGCCACCAGTGACACAGGGGGCCTAGACACCGGGGAGCTGTTTTTT. Amino acid sequence: CATSDTGGLDTGELFF.

The table lists this clone with a count of one. The chain has TRBV29-1 and TRBJ2-7, with no clear D. V lost 7 bases, J lost 7 bases, and 14 bases lay in between. CDR1 and CDR2 (germline): SQVTM, ANQGSEA. The CDR3 sequence is 11 residues long. The CDR3: CSAVDPPEQYV. In nucleotides, the CDR3 is TGCAGCGCCGTAGATCCCCCAGAGCAGTACGTC.

The chain carries TRBV28 and TRBJ1-1; D perhaps matches TRBD1 (6 bases). This CDR3 spans 13 amino acids. CDR1 and CDR2 from the germline V gene are MDHEN and SYDVKM. Trimming removed 6 bases from V and 11 bases from J, with 19 bases in between. The CDR3 protein is CASRLANRVSAFF. The CDR3 DNA is TGTGCCAGCAGACTAGCAAACAGGGTGAGTGCTTTCTTT.

The chain employs TRBV12-5 and TRBJ2-1, with D uncertain. The germline V gene has CDR1 LGHNT and CDR2 FRNRAP. The CDR3 is made up of 12 amino acids. The ends were cut back, 6 bases at V and 4 bases at J, with 7 bases in the middle. This CDR3 reads CASGKVYNEQFF. As DNA, the CDR3 is TGTGCTAGTGGCAAAGTATACAATGAGCAGTTCTTC.